The TCR beta chain under discussion was sequenced for a study of cytomegalovirus exposure and HLA in healthy donors (dated by TCRdb to 2016 to 2017). General notes on the study: According to an earlier analysis of 450 to 650 of the donors, some 180 million T cells yielded 100 million or so unique TCR beta sequences and more than 250 Gb of sequence data. An early release covering about 600 HLA-typed donors comprised 250 to 350 gigabases of sequencing data and 85 million or so unique TCR sequences. Rather than drawing on any new phenotypic data, the later analysis identified candidate immune exposures from TCR beta sequences and the way those sequences occurred across donors. The study profiled the T cell repertoires of hundreds of subjects by immunosequencing and related them to cytomegalovirus serostatus. To predict cytomegalovirus infection status, the study brought together high-throughput TCR immunosequencing, statistical association of individual TCRs with disease status, and machine learning. To decide whether each TCR beta V gene segment behaved as functional or pseudogenic, an earlier analysis of some 580 of the donors relied on high-throughput TCR beta sequencing. The study aimed to test whether signatures of past pathogen exposure could be identified by cataloging public T cell receptors. Both class I and class II loci were covered by HLA typing, at four-digit resolution. A later analysis re-examined previously published TCR beta repertoires from over 500 donors and added high-resolution HLA genotyping to investigate patterns of TCR occurrence. The number of typed donors differed by locus: about 620-630 for A, B, C, DRB1 and DQB1; some 500 for DQA1; over 600 for DPA1; and about 450 for DPB1. All discovery cohort repertoires had been generated on a single sequencing platform. Genome-wide SNP genotypes for about three fifths of the roughly 700 donors were used in a later genetic analysis, which treated that subset as a discovery cohort. Donor age, sex, ethnicity and CMV serostatus were compiled alongside the repertoire data. Besides the first cohort of roughly 700 subjects, a separate validation cohort made up of around 120 different subjects was used. The genetic ancestry cluster associated with self-reported Caucasian donors included around four fifths of the 398 genotyped donors. Roughly 5 DR-DQ haplotypes were treated as single units for association and clustering because of strong linkage in the cohort. On average, around 240,000 unique TCR beta nucleotide sequences were sequenced per donor among several hundred genotyped donors of the cohort, with roughly 18% of those sequences being non-productive.

On the study overall, not on this receptor specifically: An association between a missense DCLRE1C variant and V-gene and J-gene trimming of TCR beta chains was found in a later genetic analysis and replicated in an independent cohort. The sequencing pipeline was judged likely to have produced a cluster of highly shared sequence variants as a technical artifact. Only TCR beta chains were sequenced in this cohort, and the absence of alpha or paired-chain data limited detectable features. A further reported finding was that TCR beta sequences accurately predicted the HLA-A and HLA-B alleles for most subjects in the first cohort. It was suggested by the authors that the approach could potentially be generalized to other disease states and immunological phenotypes. The study listed around 160 TCR beta chains as associated with cytomegalovirus. Most CMV-associated TCR beta chains appeared to be HLA-restricted in a later analysis, and the HLA associations seemed to be driven largely by CMV exposure. Because counts were too low, approximately 18 rarely observed V segments, including chromosome 9 orphons, were excluded from the earlier analysis of several hundred of the donors. In vitro tests confirmed that a few of the cytomegalovirus-associated TCR beta chains recognize cytomegalovirus antigens. In a later analysis, HLA-associated TCR beta chains showed more clonal expansion and lower generation probabilities than non-associated chains that were equally common. In a later analysis, 15,000 to 20,000 TCR beta sequences were associated with specific HLA alleles at a false discovery rate of 0.05. A later genetic analysis reported fewer N-insertions in productive TCRs among donors in an Asian-associated ancestry cluster than the roughly 640-donor mean. Correlated functional status among segregating V segments might be attributable to linkage disequilibrium, but an unknown experimental factor could not be ruled out. When HLA alleles, especially DR and DQ, strongly co-occurred, TCR associations were difficult to assign to individual alleles. Presence/absence analyses assumed roughly uniform sequencing depth across donors, an assumption that may not hold. Some IMGT-functional V segments, including TRBV6-2 and TRBV6-3, could not be distinguished by the 87-base-pair reads and were therefore excluded. Several of the top co-occurrence clusters appeared to be linked to parvovirus B19, influenza, CMV and Epstein-Barr virus, according to a later analysis. In both the original and validation cohorts, the classifier was reported to diagnose cytomegalovirus status with high specificity and sensitivity. Broadly in line with IMGT annotations, most TCR beta V segments showed up in productive rearrangements about 87% or about 30% of the time in an earlier analysis of 587 of the donors. While some public TCRs were present in many individuals, most TCR sequences turned up only very rarely across donors. Immune exposure information for the cohort was limited to CMV serostatus. Because some donors lacked HLA typing at each locus, the association tests relied only on the typed subset. In a later analysis, TCR association rates were found to vary across HLA loci, with the most associated TCRs seen for DRB1 alleles and the fewest for HLA-C alleles.

In regard to this clone: The antigen it recognizes is unknown. Per-base qualities were not stored, and no clone one base away is much larger.

The cohort consisted of fewer than 700 healthy bone marrow donors. At the time of sampling, every cohort member was nominally healthy, though immune exposures that went unrecorded were likely present. The donor was CMV seropositive and belonged to the group of some 290 seropositive cohort members. Each donor provided a peripheral blood sample, and peripheral blood mononuclear cells were used for TCR beta sequencing. The Qiagen DNeasy Blood Extraction Kit was used to extract genomic DNA from the blood cell samples. Library preparation used the immunoSEQ multiplex PCR assay. For the multiplex PCR, a mixture combining 60 forward primers for TCR Vbeta segments and 13 reverse primers for TCR Jbeta segments was used. The CDR3 region of rearranged TCR beta genes was amplified from genomic DNA by a multiplex PCR assay. The amplified TCR beta libraries were sequenced on the Illumina HiSeq System as 87-base-pair reads. Per the authors' processing: In a later analysis, 80 million or so unique TCR beta chains were counted across the approximately 670 repertoires, and roughly 11 million of these chains were shared by at least two donors. Raw reads were error-corrected and collapsed into unique sequences with a nearest-neighbor algorithm that merged closely related sequences to remove PCR and sequencing errors. Alignment of CDR3 sequences to IMGT reference sequences was used to assign V, D and J gene segments. For a sequence to be retained, a match of at least six nucleotides to both a V gene segment and a J gene segment was required. Rearrangements were classified as productive when the CDR3 lacked stop codons and remained in frame with V and J, and all other rearrangements were classified as non-productive. Following IMGT convention, CDR3 was defined as the stretch from the second conserved V-encoded cysteine up to the conserved J-encoded phenylalanine. The earlier analysis of some 580 of the donors excluded any sequence lacking an unambiguous match to a single V gene segment. An earlier analysis of several hundred of the donors classified V segments as functional when productive rearrangements were above 56.7% and as segregating when the standard deviation between donors was above 5%. A statistical classification framework was developed to diagnose cytomegalovirus status using the catalog of TCR beta chain sequences. V and J gene assignment, in a later analysis, came from comparing TCR nucleotide sequences with IMGT/GENE-DB human TR gene sequences. In a later analysis, CDR3 sequences and most-parsimonious VDJ recombination scenarios were assigned using the TCRdist pipeline. A later analysis defined each TCR beta chain by its CDR3 amino acid sequence plus V-gene family, and excluded reads lacking a unique V-gene family. A later analysis removed 550 to 650 highly shared, low-generation-probability nucleotide sequences to deal with suspected cross-contamination and a sequencing artifact. In a later analysis, a clonal expansion index for each public chain was calculated from normalized within-repertoire ranks of inferred template counts. Generation probabilities in a later analysis came from a VDJ recombination model fitted to out-of-frame rearrangements, and those results were checked against IGoR. A later analysis scored TCR-TCR, TCR-HLA and TCR-CMV co-occurrence with hypergeometric tests, applying a repertoire-size bias correction to TCR pairs. In a later analysis, false discovery rates were estimated by permuting HLA or CMV assignments 20 times. In a later analysis, co-occurring TCRs were grouped using DBSCAN, with TCRdist sequence similarity added in when clustering inside HLA-allele-positive subsets. Co-occurrence clustering excluded repertoires with fewer than 30,000 or more than 120,000 public chains, plus five with anomalous nucleotide sharing. TCRdb mirrors the immuneACCESS table, restricted to in-frame sequences. Some clones are absent from its copies; in checked studies, under half trace to an unresolved V gene, and the reason for the others is unknown. V and J calls and clone size are as listed in that table; D and trimming were resolved from the DNA. The sample table lists about 170,000 clones, approximately 84% of them with a count of one. Jointly, the top ten make up roughly 2.5% of the sample.

V is pruned by 3 bases and J by 5 bases, leaving 8 bases of the junction without a gene match. Its CDR3 holds 15 amino acids, cysteine through phenylalanine. The entry retains the CDR3 DNA only, 45 bases that are in frame from base 1. From a lookup of the germline V gene, CDR1 and CDR2 are SGHRS and YFSETQ. The receptor chain draws on TRBV5-1 and TRBJ2-5, and 9 junction bases match TRBD1. The TCR originated in a young man in good health and CMV-seropositive. Material: PBMCs. CDR3 sequence: CASSSTGGGTETQYF. At the DNA level, the sequence is TGCGCCAGCAGCTCAACAGGGGGCGGTACGGAGACCCAGTACTTC.